Listed below are T cell receptor beta chains from one sample, sequenced in a study of T cells in tuberculosis. The method was immunoSEQ multiplex PCR; TCRdb's version includes in-frame clones alone and lacks a portion of them. The table has tens of thousands of clones, 75% to 90% seen once. The sample taken for sequencing was PBMCs. These receptors came from a donor aged 10-29 years with latent tuberculosis or without tuberculosis infection. Each CDR3 is given with its conserved first and last residue.

j_gene	v_gene	CDR3aa
TRBJ2-2	TRBV2	CASSVGGTGYTGELFF
TRBJ1-5	TRBV6-5	CASSSTGASETQHF
TRBJ2-1	TRBV19	CASSMGAGAYNEQFF
TRBJ2-1	TRBV5-1	CASSGGRSSYNEQFF
TRBJ2-7	TRBV25-1	CASSEPEGDSYEQYF
TRBJ2-1	TRBV5-5	CASSPGLRSSYNEQFF
TRBJ2-1	TRBV6-6	CASSPASGGSYNEQFF
TRBJ1-4	TRBV25-1	CASSEARSDEKLFF
TRBJ1-1	TRBV5-1	CASSLEMDRNTEAFF
TRBJ1-4	TRBV6-6	CASRSFGDATNEKLFF
TRBJ1-4	TRBV5-1	CASSLAVPKGKLFF
TRBJ2-2	TRBV7-2	CASSFPYLDTGELFF
TRBJ2-1	TRBV25-1	CASASSSGTSYNEQFF
TRBJ2-7	TRBV5-4	CASSLKTGPSYEQYF
TRBJ1-2	TRBV7-2	CASSQWGLPNYGYTF
TRBJ2-3	TRBV10-1	CASSVDGHYSTDTQYF
TRBJ2-2	TRBV13	CASSVLAPRSTGELFF
TRBJ1-5	TRBV6-1	CASSDRVSKPKPQHF
TRBJ2-1	TRBV5-1	CASSLGTRSASYNEQFF
TRBJ2-3	TRBV19	CASVLQDTQYF
TRBJ2-2	TRBV15	CATGEATNTGELFF
TRBJ2-1	TRBV29-1	CSASGVANEQFF
TRBJ1-2	TRBV18	CASSPAGTTGNYGYTF
TRBJ1-4	TRBV19	CASSIDGSLKLFF
TRBJ2-7	TRBV29-1	CSVREETTYEQYF